One T cell receptor beta chain is described in this entry. These data originate in a study of radiotherapy plus CTLA-4 blockade in lung cancer. Generated by immunoSEQ multiplex PCR, the TCRdb table keeps only in-frame clones and is missing some. The data show approximately 94,000 clones, 80% to 85% seen once. The CDR3 sequence is 15 residues long. J lost 2 bases, V lost 0 bases, and 3 bases had no gene match. Germline values: CDR1 SGHRS, CDR2 YFSETQ. The receptor was derived from a human donor with non-small cell lung cancer that progressed on radiotherapy plus ipilimumab. Sample: peripheral blood, taken from a patient treated with radiotherapy plus ipilimumab. This sequence joins TRBV5-1 and TRBJ2-7, with TRBD2 matching over 9 bases. Here the CDR3 DNA reads TGCGCCAGCAGCTTGGCTAGCGGGGATCCCTACGAGCAGTACTTC. It encodes CASSLASGDPYEQYF.